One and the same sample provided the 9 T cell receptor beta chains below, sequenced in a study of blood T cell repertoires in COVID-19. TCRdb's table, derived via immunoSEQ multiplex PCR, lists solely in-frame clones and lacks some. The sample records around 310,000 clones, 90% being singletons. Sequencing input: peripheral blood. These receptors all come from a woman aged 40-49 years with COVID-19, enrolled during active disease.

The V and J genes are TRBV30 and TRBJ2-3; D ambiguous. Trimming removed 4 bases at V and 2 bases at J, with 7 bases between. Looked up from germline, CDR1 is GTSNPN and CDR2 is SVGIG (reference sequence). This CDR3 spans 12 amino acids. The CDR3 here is CAWTYYTDTQYF. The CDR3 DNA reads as TGTGCCTGGACCTATTACACAGATACGCAGTATTTT.

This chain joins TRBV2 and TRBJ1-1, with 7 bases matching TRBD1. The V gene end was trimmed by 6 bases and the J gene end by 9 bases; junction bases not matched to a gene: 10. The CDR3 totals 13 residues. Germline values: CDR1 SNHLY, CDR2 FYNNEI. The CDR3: CASRLTGAPQAFF. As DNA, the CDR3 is TGTGCCAGCAGACTAACAGGGGCACCTCAAGCTTTCTTT.

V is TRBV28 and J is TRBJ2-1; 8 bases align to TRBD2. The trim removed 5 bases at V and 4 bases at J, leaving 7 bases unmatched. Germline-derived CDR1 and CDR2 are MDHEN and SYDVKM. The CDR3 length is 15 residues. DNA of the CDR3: TGTGCCAGCAGTGGCCAACTAGCGGAGTACAATGAGCAGTTCTTC. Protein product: CASSGQLAEYNEQFF.

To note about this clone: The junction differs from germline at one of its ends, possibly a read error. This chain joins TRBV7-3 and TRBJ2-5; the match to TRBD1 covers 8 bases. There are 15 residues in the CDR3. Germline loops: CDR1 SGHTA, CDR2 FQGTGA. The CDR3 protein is CASSLTDRDHETQYF. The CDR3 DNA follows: TGTGCCAGCAGCTTGACGGACAGGGACCATGAGACCCAGTACTTC.

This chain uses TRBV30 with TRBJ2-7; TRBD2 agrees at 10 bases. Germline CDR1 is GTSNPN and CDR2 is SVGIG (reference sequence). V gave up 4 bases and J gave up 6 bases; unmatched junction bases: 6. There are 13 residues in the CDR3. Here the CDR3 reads CAWTSGGAGEQYF. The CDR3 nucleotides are TGTGCCTGGACGAGCGGGGGGGCTGGCGAGCAGTACTTC.

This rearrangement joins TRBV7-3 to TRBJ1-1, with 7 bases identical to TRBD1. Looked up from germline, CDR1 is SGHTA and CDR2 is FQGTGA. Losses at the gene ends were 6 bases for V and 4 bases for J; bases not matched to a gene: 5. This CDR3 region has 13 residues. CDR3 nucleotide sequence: TGTGCCAGCAGACGACAGGGCGGCACTGAAGCTTTCTTT. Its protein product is CASRRQGGTEAFF.

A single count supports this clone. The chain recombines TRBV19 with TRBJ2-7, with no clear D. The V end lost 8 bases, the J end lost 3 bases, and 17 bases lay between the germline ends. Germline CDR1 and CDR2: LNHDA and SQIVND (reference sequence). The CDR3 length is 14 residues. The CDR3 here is CASGPGHQLYEQYF. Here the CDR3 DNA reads TGTGCCAGTGGTCCGGGTCATCAACTCTACGAGCAGTACTTC.

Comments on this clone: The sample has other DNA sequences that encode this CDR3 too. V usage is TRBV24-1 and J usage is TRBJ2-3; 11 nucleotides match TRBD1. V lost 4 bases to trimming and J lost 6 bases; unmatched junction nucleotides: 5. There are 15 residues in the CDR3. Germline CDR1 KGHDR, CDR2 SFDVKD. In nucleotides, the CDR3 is TGTGCCACCAGTGACCCCGGGACAGGGGGGGATACGCAGTATTTT. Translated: CATSDPGTGGDTQYF.

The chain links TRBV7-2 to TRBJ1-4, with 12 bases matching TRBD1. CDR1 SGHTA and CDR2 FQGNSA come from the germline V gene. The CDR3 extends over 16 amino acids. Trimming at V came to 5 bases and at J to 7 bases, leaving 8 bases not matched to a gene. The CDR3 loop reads CASSLRDRGLGEKLFF. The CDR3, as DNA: TGTGCCAGCAGCCTCCGGGACAGGGGGCTGGGTGAAAAACTGTTTTTT.